This is a list of T cell receptor beta chains from one sample in a study of cytomegalovirus exposure and HLA in healthy donors. Generated by immunoSEQ multiplex PCR, the TCRdb table keeps only in-frame clones and is missing some. This repertoire includes about 140,000 clones. The sample taken for sequencing was PBMCs. Receptors originate from a man aged 35-49 years in good health and CMV-seronegative. Each CDR3 is given with its conserved first and last residue. D genes are given only for firm matches.

v_call	j_call	d_call	cdr3_nt	cdr3_aa
TRBV29-1	TRBJ1-1	-	TGCAGCGCGGGACGGGGGGCTACCACTGAAGCTTTCTTT	CSAGRGATTEAFF
TRBV5-6	TRBJ1-6	TRBD1	TGTGCCAGCAGCCGGAGTTATTGGACAGGGCCTTTAGACAATTCACCCCTCCACTTT	CASSRSYWTGPLDNSPLHF
TRBV29-1	TRBJ2-5	TRBD2	TGCAGCGTTGAAGGGTCTAGCGGCCTCCAAGAGACCCAGTACTTC	CSVEGSSGLQETQYF
TRBV5-1	TRBJ2-7	TRBD1	TGCGCCAGCAGCTTGGGTGGTGGGACAGCCTACGAGCAGTACTTC	CASSLGGGTAYEQYF
TRBV28	TRBJ1-5	-	TGTGCCAGCAGTTCCGGGAGCGGCAATCAGCCCCAGCATTTT	CASSSGSGNQPQHF
TRBV12-5	TRBJ2-2	-	TGTGCTAGTGGTTTGGTCACAGGGAGGAACACCGGGGAGCTGTTTTTT	CASGLVTGRNTGELFF
TRBV6-6	TRBJ1-2	-	TGTGCCAGCAGTTACTTGTCAGGGTCCTATGGCTACACCTTC	CASSYLSGSYGYTF
TRBV19	TRBJ1-2	-	TGTGCCAGTAGTATTCAGTCCTATGGCTACACCTTC	CASSIQSYGYTF
TRBV25-1	TRBJ2-2	-	TGTGCCAGCAGCCAGGAAGTCACCGGGGAGCTGTTTTTT	CASSQEVTGELFF
TRBV4-3	TRBJ2-2	-	TGCGCCAGCAGCCAAGACGGCGGGGCGAACACCGGGGAGCTGTTTTTT	CASSQDGGANTGELFF
TRBV6-4	TRBJ1-5	-	TGTGCCAGCAGCCGACGGAGGCGGTTCAATCAGCCCCAGCATTTT	CASSRRRRFNQPQHF
TRBV5-1	TRBJ1-1	TRBD1	TGCGCCAGCAGCGATACGGACAGGGGAAGAGCTGAAGCTTTCTTT	CASSDTDRGRAEAFF
TRBV18	TRBJ2-1	-	TGTGCCAGCTCACCACAGGGCCAGGGGTACAATGAGCAGTTCTTC	CASSPQGQGYNEQFF
TRBV5-4	TRBJ1-2	TRBD1	TGTGCCAGCAGCTTGAACAGGGGGAATGGCTACACCTTC	CASSLNRGNGYTF
TRBV7-2	TRBJ1-1	-	TGTGCCAGCAGCCGATCTGGACTAGGCACTGAAGCTTTCTTT	CASSRSGLGTEAFF
TRBV25-1	TRBJ2-3	TRBD2	TGTGCCAGCAGTGAATTCAGCGGGGGGGCGGATACGCAGTATTTT	CASSEFSGGADTQYF
TRBV5-1	TRBJ1-1	-	TGCGCCAGCAGCTTGGTTCCCGAGGGGGTGCCTGAAGCTTTCTTT	CASSLVPEGVPEAFF
TRBV7-7	TRBJ2-5	-	TGTGCCAGCAGCCAACAGGCCGTAAGAGAGACCCAGTACTTC	CASSQQAVRETQYF
TRBV7-9	TRBJ1-4	TRBD1	TGTGCCAGCAGCTTAACGGAGGGGGCGAGCGAAAAACTGTTTTTT	CASSLTEGASEKLFF
TRBV20-1	TRBJ2-7	TRBD1	TGCAGTGCTAGGGACAGGGGCGAGCAGTACTTC	CSARDRGEQYF
TRBV7-9	TRBJ1-1	-	TGTGCCAGCAGCCAAACAGTGCCTTTCACTGAAGCTTTCTTT	CASSQTVPFTEAFF
TRBV5-1	TRBJ2-3	TRBD2	TGCGCCAGCAGCTCGGGACTAGCGGTGGATACGCAGTATTTT	CASSSGLAVDTQYF
TRBV15	TRBJ2-5	-	TGTGCCACCAGCAGTCCGGTTTTGTCCCAGACCCAGTACTTC	CATSSPVLSQTQYF
TRBV7-8	TRBJ2-7	TRBD2	TGTGCCAGCAGCTTTGCTAGCGGGGGTCCCTATTACGAGCAGTACTTC	CASSFASGGPYYEQYF
TRBV18	TRBJ1-5	-	TGTGCCAGCTCACCAAGCGGCAATCAGCCCCAGCATTTT	CASSPSGNQPQHF
TRBV19	TRBJ1-6	TRBD1	TGTGCCAGTAGTGGACGACAGGGGAGGCATTCACCCCCCCACTTT	CASSGRQGRHSPPHF
TRBV19	TRBJ1-2	-	TGTGCCAGTAGTACAGGGGATCTGTATGGCTACACCTTC	CASSTGDLYGYTF
TRBV4-1	TRBJ2-2	-	TGCGCCAGCAGCCCCGACGACATATCCAACACCGGGGAGCTGTTTTTT	CASSPDDISNTGELFF
TRBV7-6	TRBJ1-2	-	TGTGCCAGCAGCTTAGCGCTGGAGGGAGGAGGATCGGGCGGCTACACCTTC	CASSLALEGGGSGGYTF
TRBV11-3	TRBJ2-2	-	TGTGCCAGCAGCTTATTACAGGGATCGGCCGGGGAGCTGTTTTTT	CASSLLQGSAGELFF
TRBV6-5	TRBJ1-2	TRBD1	TGTGCCAGCAGCTCGACAGGGGTCTATGGCTACACCTTC	CASSSTGVYGYTF
TRBV5-4	TRBJ2-7	TRBD1	TGTGCCAGCAGCGGCACAGGGGCCTACGAGCAGTACTTC	CASSGTGAYEQYF
TRBV28	TRBJ1-4	TRBD1	TGTGCCAGCAGCCCCACAGGGGCTGCAACTAATGAAAAACTGTTTTTT	CASSPTGAATNEKLFF
TRBV15	TRBJ2-7	TRBD2	TGTGCCACCAGCACAACTAGCGGGGGCTCCTACGAGCAGTACTTC	CATSTTSGGSYEQYF
TRBV4-3	TRBJ1-2	TRBD1	TGCGCCAGCAGCCAAGATTGGGGGACAGGCCTCCGCTACACCTTC	CASSQDWGTGLRYTF
TRBV10-3	TRBJ1-3	TRBD1	TGTGGATCGGGACAGGGGGGAACTGGAAACACCATATATTTT	CGSGQGGTGNTIYF
TRBV2	TRBJ1-4	-	TGTGCCAGCAGGAGGGTTGCAACTAATGAAAAACTGTTTTTT	CASRRVATNEKLFF
TRBV29-1	TRBJ2-7	TRBD1	TGCAGCGTTATTTTTTGGGACAGGGGAGACTACGAGCAGTACTTC	CSVIFWDRGDYEQYF
TRBV5-1	TRBJ2-1	-	TGCGCCAGCAGCTTGGAGCGAAATGAGCAGTTCTTC	CASSLERNEQFF
TRBV27	TRBJ1-1	-	TGTGCCAGCAGTTTCGGGGGGGGTGCTGAAGCTTTCTTT	CASSFGGGAEAFF
TRBV28	TRBJ1-5	-	TGTGCCAGCAGTTCGGGTCTTCAATATCAGCCCCAGCATTTT	CASSSGLQYQPQHF
TRBV7-9	TRBJ1-4	-	TGTGCCAGCAGCTTAGAATCAGGTGGGGCCCAACTGTTTTTT	CASSLESGGAQLFF
TRBV5-1	TRBJ1-2	-	TGCGCCAGCAGGCCGGGACAAGGGAACTATGGCTACACCTTC	CASRPGQGNYGYTF
TRBV2	TRBJ2-7	TRBD2	TGTGCCAGCAGAAAACTAGCGGGGGGTACCTACGAGCAGTACTTC	CASRKLAGGTYEQYF
TRBV19	TRBJ1-2	-	TGTGCCAGTAGCTTCCAGGGGACTGGCTACACCTTC	CASSFQGTGYTF
TRBV4-2	TRBJ2-7	-	TGTGCCAGCAGCCTGCGGACTGGAGAGCAGTACTTC	CASSLRTGEQYF
TRBV5-1	TRBJ2-3	TRBD2	TGCGCCAGCAGCTTGGTATTTAGCGGGGGAGGAACAGATACGCAGTATTTT	CASSLVFSGGGTDTQYF
TRBV5-4	TRBJ2-5	-	TGTGCCAGCAGCTTGGACGGGGGTGGGGAGACCCAGTACTTC	CASSLDGGGETQYF
TRBV11-2	TRBJ1-2	-	TGTGCCAGCAGCCGGCACGCGGGACTCTCCTCAAGTGGCTACACCTTC	CASSRHAGLSSSGYTF
TRBV5-1	TRBJ2-2	-	TGCGCCAGCAGCCCAAGGACAGCCAAAAACACCGGGGAGCTGTTTTTT	CASSPRTAKNTGELFF
TRBV11-3	TRBJ2-3	TRBD2	TGTGCCAGCAGCCAAGCGGGGGGGCCACCGGCGCAGTATTTT	CASSQAGGPPAQYF
TRBV7-2	TRBJ2-7	-	TGTGCCAGCAGCGAGTTCAACGAGCAGTACTTC	CASSEFNEQYF
TRBV28	TRBJ1-1	TRBD1	TGTGCCAGCACCAACCCCGGGACAGGGGGCACTGAAGCTTTCTTT	CASTNPGTGGTEAFF
TRBV9	TRBJ2-5	TRBD2	TGTGCCAGCAGCGTCGGGACTACCCAAGAGACCCAGTACTTC	CASSVGTTQETQYF
TRBV25-1	TRBJ2-7	TRBD2	TGTGCCAGCTCCGGACTAGCCGCCTACGAGCAGTACTTC	CASSGLAAYEQYF